These 18 T cell receptor beta chains came from one sample sequenced in a study of CD8 T cells in ankylosing spondylitis. TCRdb passed the 5' RACE reads through MiXCR, listing each CDR3 protein once. The table lists 150,000 or so distinct CDR3 sequences, 30% to 40% of them singletons. The sample comprised synovial fluid, either unsorted or a sorted T cell fraction (not recorded which). All receptors come from a male donor with ankylosing spondylitis.

Ten or more counts support this clonotype. The chain uses TRBV15 and TRBJ2-3; D is possibly TRBD1 or TRBD2 (7 bases each). Germline V CDR1 and CDR2: LNHNV, YYDKDF (reference sequence). CDR3 length: 18 residues. V gave up 0 bases and J gave up 6 bases, with 22 bases separating them. The CDR3 DNA is TGTGCCACCAGCAGAGATAAGGGGGCGGGAGATAGGTTCGATACGCAGTATTTT. Translating gives CATSRDKGAGDRFDTQYF.

The sample holds many counts of this clonotype. This chain links TRBV5-1 with TRBJ2-7, with 7 bases lining up with TRBD2. V shed 0 bases and J 2 bases; nucleotides not matched to a gene: 5. Germline CDR1 reads SGHRS; CDR2 reads YFSETQ. The CDR3 loop spans 15 amino acids. The CDR3 region is CASSLVGGGAYEQYF. For the CDR3, the DNA is TGCGCCAGCAGCTTGGTTGGCGGGGGAGCCTACGAGCAGTACTTC.

This rearrangement joins TRBV28 to TRBJ1-5; 7 bases agree with TRBD1. The germline CDR1 and CDR2 sequences are MDHEN and SYDVKM. V was clipped by 7 bases and J by 3 bases; unmatched bases: 9. This CDR3 comprises 15 residues. CDR3 sequence (DNA): TGTGCCAGCACCCCGGACAGGCTTTACAATCAGCCCCAGCATTTT. As protein: CASTPDRLYNQPQHF. Using reference TRBV28 and TRBJ1-5 for the parts outside the CDR3, the full variable domain is DVKVTQSSRYLVKRTGEKVFLECVQDMDHENMFWYRQDPGLGLRLIYFSYDVKMKEKGDIPEGYSVSREKKERFSLILESASTNQTSMYLCASTPDRLYNQPQHFGDGTRLSIL.

The chain employs TRBV7-9 and TRBJ2-1; the D gene is possibly TRBD2 (6 bases). The germline V gene has CDR1 SEHNR and CDR2 FQNEAQ (reference sequence). This CDR3 is built from 15 residues. Trimming removed 0 bases at V and 9 bases at J, with 15 bases between. Here the CDR3 DNA reads TGTGCCAGCAGCTTAGCCCCGGGGGTAGGGGCTGAGCAGTTCTTC. Its protein product is CASSLAPGVGAEQFF. The complete variable domain, with remaining parts taken from reference TRBV7-9 and TRBJ2-1, reads DTGVSQNPRHKITKRGQNVTFRCDPISEHNRLYWYRQTLGQGPEFLTYFQNEAQLEKSRLLSDRFSAERPKGSFSTLEIQRTEQGDSAMYLCASSLAPGVGAEQFFGPGTRLTVL.

This chain joins TRBV24-1 and TRBJ2-7; 9 bases agree with TRBD1. This CDR3 is built from 15 residues. Germline V gene lookup returns CDR1 KGHDR and CDR2 SFDVKD. V lost 4 bases and J lost 7; bases outside the gene matches: 10. The CDR3 DNA is TGTGCCACCAGTGACTCAGGAGGACAGGGGCGGGAGCAGTACTTC. The encoded protein is CATSDSGGQGREQYF.

Comments on this clonotype: One end of the junction fails to match germline, which may point to a read error. The CDR3 sequence is CSVESGTGGAGKF. The DNA of the CDR3 is TGCAGCGTTGAATCGGGGACAGGGGGCGCGGGGAAATTC. This sequence joins TRBV29-1 and TRBJ1-2; 12 bases align to TRBD1. Looked up from germline, CDR1 is SQVTM and CDR2 is ANQGSEA. The CDR3 consists of 13 residues.

This chain links TRBV29-1 with TRBJ2-1; D unclear. The length of the CDR3 is 14 residues. Trimming left V 4 bases short and J 2 bases short, with 12 bases between. Germline CDR1 is SQVTM and CDR2 is ANQGSEA. The CDR3 nucleotides are TGCAGCGTTGTCCCCGGGTTTACCTACAATGAGCAGTTCTTC. This encodes CSVVPGFTYNEQFF.

V usage is TRBV12-3 or TRBV12-4 and J usage is TRBJ1-3; D gene ambiguous. The CDR3 contains 15 residues. V dropped 2 bases and J dropped 0 bases, with 8 bases sitting between them. The CDR3 loop is CASSLNLVSGNTIYF. Here the CDR3 DNA reads TGTGCCAGCAGTTTAAATTTGGTCTCTGGAAACACCATATATTTT.

This clonotype was counted ten times or more. V gene TRBV12-3 or TRBV12-4 combines with J gene TRBJ2-3; weak D call: TRBD1 (5 bases). The CDR3 loop spans 14 amino acids. V lost 3 bases and J 0 bases, leaving 7 bases between the germline ends. CDR3 DNA sequence: TGTGCCAGCAGTTTCGGACATAGCACAGATACGCAGTATTTT. Its translation is CASSFGHSTDTQYF.

The rearrangement uses TRBV7-2 and TRBJ2-5; D call uncertain. Germline CDR1 and CDR2: SGHTA and FQGNSA. Trimming pared 5 bases from V and 5 bases from J, leaving 21 bases between. The CDR3 consists of 16 residues. This CDR3 reads CASSPSYLRNGETQYF. The DNA of the CDR3 is TGTGCCAGCAGCCCCAGTTACCTAAGAAACGGGGAGACCCAGTACTTC.

The chain links TRBV7-9 to TRBJ1-4; D is uncertain. Germline loops: CDR1 SEHNR, CDR2 FQNEAQ (reference sequence). V shed 1 base and J shed 7 bases, with 13 bases lying between them. The CDR3 contains 15 residues. CDR3 residues: CASSLVIASTEKLFF. The CDR3 DNA reads TGTGCCAGCAGCTTAGTTATCGCCTCCACTGAAAAACTGTTTTTT.

This clonotype has at least ten counts. V and J are TRBV20-1 and TRBJ1-4, with 7 bases lining up with TRBD1. Germline V lookup: CDR1 DFQATT, CDR2 SNEGSKA (reference sequence). Unmatched junction bases numbered 8, after V lost 5 bases and J lost 5 bases. There are 14 residues in the CDR3. CDR3: CSAPPGQKNEKLFF. CDR3 sequence (DNA): TGCAGTGCTCCCCCGGGACAGAAAAATGAAAAACTGTTTTTT.

This clonotype was observed a few times. This sequence joins TRBV19 and TRBJ2-1; 13 positions match TRBD2. With V trimmed by 8 bases and J by 8 bases, 6 bases remained unmatched. Germline V CDR1 and CDR2: LNHDA, SQIVND (reference sequence). The CDR3 runs to 14 residues. The CDR3 DNA sequence: TGTGCCAGTCGAAGGACTAGCGGGAGTGATGAGCAGTTCTTC. The encoded protein is CASRRTSGSDEQFF.

In its sample, this clonotype was seen a few times. The CDR3: CASSEDYRETQYF. The DNA of the CDR3 is TGTGCCAGCAGTGAAGACTATAGGGAGACCCAGTACTTC. This chain uses TRBV2 with TRBJ2-5; no definite D call. The CDR3 extends over 13 amino acids. CDR1 is SNHLY, CDR2 FYNNEI, per germline. Trimming took 1 base from V and 5 from J, leaving 8 bases between them.

The chain carries TRBV12-3 or TRBV12-4 and TRBJ2-2; TRBD2 is a possible D gene (6 bases). This CDR3 has 16 residues. Trimming took 4 bases from V and 0 from J, leaving 12 bases between them. CDR3 in amino acids: CASSSRGGSNTGELFF. The CDR3 DNA reads TGTGCCAGCAGTTCCCGTGGGGGGTCGAACACCGGGGAGCTGTTTTTT.

V usage is TRBV11-2 and J usage is TRBJ2-1; the match to TRBD1 covers 10 bases. The CDR3 is 15 residues long. Per germline, CDR1 SGHAT and CDR2 FQNNGV. V was clipped by 3 bases and J by 8 bases; unmatched bases: 7. The CDR3 region has the DNA TGTGCCAGCAGCTTTGGCGACAGGGGGCTGGATGAGCAGTTCTTC. Residues: CASSFGDRGLDEQFF.

The chain recombines TRBV5-6 with TRBJ2-1, with 11 positions matching TRBD2. Germline trimming cut 4 bases from V and 7 bases from J; bases unmatched to any gene: 10. Germline V lookup: CDR1 SGHDT, CDR2 YYEEEE. The CDR3 is made up of 16 amino acids. CDR3 loop: CASSPLTSGDWNEQFF. The CDR3 bases are TGTGCCAGCAGCCCCCTGACTAGCGGGGATTGGAATGAGCAGTTCTTC.

This clonotype was seen at least ten times. The V and J genes are TRBV2 and TRBJ1-1, with 8 bases identical to TRBD1. Germline values: CDR1 SNHLY, CDR2 FYNNEI. The V gene end was trimmed by 4 bases and the J gene end by 0 bases; junction bases not matched to a gene: 1. The CDR3 spans 14 residues. The CDR3 protein is CASSAGGMNTEAFF. The CDR3 DNA reads TGTGCCAGCAGTGCAGGGGGCATGAACACTGAAGCTTTCTTT.